This is a list of T cell receptor beta chains from one sample in a study of blood T cell repertoires in COVID-19. Measured with immunoSEQ multiplex PCR; TCRdb has only the in-frame clones, and not every one. The top ten clones hold approximately 0.99% of a sample with roughly 160,000 clones, 85% of them seen once. The sequencing input was peripheral blood. These receptors were taken from a man aged 40-55 years with acute or convalescent COVID-19. Each CDR3 is given with its conserved first and last residue.

j_gene,v_gene,len,CDR3aa
TRBJ2-3,TRBV3-1/TRBV3-2,14,CASSSRGGTNTQYF
TRBJ1-6,TRBV14,15,CASSQVRGYNSPLHF
TRBJ2-1,TRBV7-2,16,CASSPEGRGSYNEQFF
TRBJ2-5,TRBV28,16,CASSSPTSGGMETQYF
TRBJ1-2,TRBV11-2,13,CASSPQGRGGYTF
TRBJ2-6,TRBV18,15,CASSPGAGGANVLTF
TRBJ1-6,TRBV5-6,14,CASSLGHTNSPLHF
TRBJ1-3,TRBV3-1/TRBV3-2,16,CASSPRRAQGGDTIYF
TRBJ1-1,TRBV18,14,CASSPFNGNTEAFF
TRBJ2-5,TRBV7-8,13,CASSYDSPETQYF
TRBJ1-6,TRBV18,17,CASSPASGGTINSPLHF